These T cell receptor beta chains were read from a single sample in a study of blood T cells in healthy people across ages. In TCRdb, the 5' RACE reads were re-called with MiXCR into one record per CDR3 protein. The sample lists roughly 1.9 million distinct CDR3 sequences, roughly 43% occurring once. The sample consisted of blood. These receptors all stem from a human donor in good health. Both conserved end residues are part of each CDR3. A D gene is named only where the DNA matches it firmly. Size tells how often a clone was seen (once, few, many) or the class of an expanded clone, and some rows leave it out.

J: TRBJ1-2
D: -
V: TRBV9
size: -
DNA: TGTGTCAGCAGCGTAGGACCCGACAGGTGGTTGAGTGGCTACACCTTC
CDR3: CVSSVGPDRWLSGYTF

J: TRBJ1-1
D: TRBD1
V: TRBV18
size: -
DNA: TGTGCCAGCTCACCGGGACAGTATTTTGAAGCTTTCTTT
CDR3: CASSPGQYFEAFF

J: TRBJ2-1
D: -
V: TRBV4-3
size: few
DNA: TGCGCCAGCAGCCAATACAAGGGGCGCGTATCGAATAATGAGCAGTTCTTC
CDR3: CASSQYKGRVSNNEQFF

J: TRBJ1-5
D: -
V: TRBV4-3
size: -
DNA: TGCGCCAGCAGCCAAGACGATAGCAATCAGCCCCAGCATTTT
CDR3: CASSQDDSNQPQHF

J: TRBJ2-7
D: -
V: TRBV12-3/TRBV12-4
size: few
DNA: TGTGCCAGCAGCCCACGGACAGCCGGCGAGCAGTACTTC
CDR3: CASSPRTAGEQYF

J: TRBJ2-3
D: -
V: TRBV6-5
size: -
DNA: TGTGCCAGCAGGCCGACGGGACACCTCACAGATACGCAGTATTTT
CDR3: CASRPTGHLTDTQYF

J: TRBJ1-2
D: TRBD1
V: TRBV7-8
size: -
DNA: TGTGCCAGCAGCCGTAATAGACAGGGGGCGGGTTATGGCTACACCTTC
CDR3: CASSRNRQGAGYGYTF

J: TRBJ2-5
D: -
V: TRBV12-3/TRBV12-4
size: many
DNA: TGTGCCAGCAGTTTTGGATTAGTGGAGACCCAGTACTTC
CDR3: CASSFGLVETQYF

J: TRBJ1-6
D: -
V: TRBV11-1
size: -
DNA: TGTGCCAGCAGCACCGGGACTGGGGATTCACCCCTCCACTTT
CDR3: CASSTGTGDSPLHF

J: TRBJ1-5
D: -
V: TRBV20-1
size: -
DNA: TGCAGTGCTAACAGGGCGAGCAATCAGCCCCAGCATTTT
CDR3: CSANRASNQPQHF

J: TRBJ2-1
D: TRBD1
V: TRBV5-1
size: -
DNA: TGCGCCAGCAGCTTGGTACAGGGGATTTCCTACAATGAGCAGTTCTTC
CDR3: CASSLVQGISYNEQFF

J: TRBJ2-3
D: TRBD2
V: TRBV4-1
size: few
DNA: TGCGCCAGCAGCCAAGTATTACTAGCGCGGAAAGATACGCAGTATTTT
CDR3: CASSQVLLARKDTQYF

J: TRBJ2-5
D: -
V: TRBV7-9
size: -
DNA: TGTGCCAGCAGCTCATCAAATCGGGGTTGGGAGACCCAGTACTTC
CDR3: CASSSSNRGWETQYF

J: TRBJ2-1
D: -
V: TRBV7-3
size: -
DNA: TGTGCCAGCAGCTTAGACCGGGCATCGAGCAATGAGCAGTTCTTC
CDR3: CASSLDRASSNEQFF

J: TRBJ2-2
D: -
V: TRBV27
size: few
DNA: TGTGCCAGCAGTTGGCAGGGGGGCACCGGGGAGCTGTTTTTT
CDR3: CASSWQGGTGELFF

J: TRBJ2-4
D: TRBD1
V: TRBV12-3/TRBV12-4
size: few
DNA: TGTGCCAGTGCGACAGGGATAGCCAAAAACATTCAGTACTTC
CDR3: CASATGIAKNIQYF

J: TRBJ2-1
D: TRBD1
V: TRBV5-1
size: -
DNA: TGCGCCAGCAGCTCTTACAGGGGGTCCAACAATGAGCAGTTCTTC
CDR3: CASSSYRGSNNEQFF

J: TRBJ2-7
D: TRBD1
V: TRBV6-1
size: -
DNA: TGTGCCAGCAGTGAAATGGCGGGACAGGGCCGCGAGCAGTACTTC
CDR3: CASSEMAGQGREQYF

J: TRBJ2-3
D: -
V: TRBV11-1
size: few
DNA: TGTGCCAGCAGACCTACAGGAATATACACAGATACGCAGTATTTT
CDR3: CASRPTGIYTDTQYF

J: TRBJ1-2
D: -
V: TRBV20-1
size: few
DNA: TGCAGTGCTAGAGATTATAGGGCTAACTATGGCTACACCTTC
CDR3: CSARDYRANYGYTF

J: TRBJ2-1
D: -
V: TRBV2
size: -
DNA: TGTGCCAGCAGGTTGGGGGTTGAGCAGTTCTTC
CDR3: CASRLGVEQFF

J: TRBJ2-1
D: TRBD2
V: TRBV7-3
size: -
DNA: TGTGCCAGCAGCTCCCATAGCGGGGGGGCCAATGAGCAGTTCTTC
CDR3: CASSSHSGGANEQFF

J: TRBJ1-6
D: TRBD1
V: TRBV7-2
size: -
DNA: TGTGCCAGCAGCCGAATCTTGACAGGGAGCCAGTATTCACCCCTCCACTTT
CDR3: CASSRILTGSQYSPLHF

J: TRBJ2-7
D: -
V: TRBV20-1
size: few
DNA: TGCAGTGCTAGAGATAGAAGGGGTCGCTACGAGCAGTACTTC
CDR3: CSARDRRGRYEQYF

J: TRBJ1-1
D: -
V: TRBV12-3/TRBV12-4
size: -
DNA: TGTGCCAGCAGTCCGGGACGCCGGGAGGTGAACACTGAAGCTTTCTTT
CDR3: CASSPGRREVNTEAFF

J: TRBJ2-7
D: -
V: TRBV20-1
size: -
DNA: TGCAGTGCTAGAGATCCCAGGGACTACGAGCAGTACTTC
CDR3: CSARDPRDYEQYF

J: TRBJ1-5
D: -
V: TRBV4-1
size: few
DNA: TGCGCCAGCAGCCAAGATGGGGTGAGAGGGAGCAATCAGCCCCAGCATTTT
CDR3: CASSQDGVRGSNQPQHF

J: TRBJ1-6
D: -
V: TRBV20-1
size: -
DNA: TGCAGTGCTAGAGCGATGGGAAATTCGTACTCCTATAATTCACCCCTCCACTTT
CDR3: CSARAMGNSYSYNSPLHF

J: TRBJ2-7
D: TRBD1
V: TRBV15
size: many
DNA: TGTGCCACCAGCCCTGGACAGGGCTACGAGCAGTACTTC
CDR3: CATSPGQGYEQYF

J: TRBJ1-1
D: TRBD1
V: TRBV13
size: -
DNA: TGTGCCAGCAGGGAGGGGGCCGGGAACACTGAAGCTTTCTTT
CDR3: CASREGAGNTEAFF

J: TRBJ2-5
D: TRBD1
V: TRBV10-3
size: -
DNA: TGTGCCATCAGCCTAACAGGGGGCCTGATAGGGGAGACCCAGTACTTC
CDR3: CAISLTGGLIGETQYF